Below are 25 T cell receptor beta chains sequenced from a single sample in a study of blood T cell repertoires in COVID-19. Clones were read by immunoSEQ multiplex PCR, and TCRdb kept only the in-frame ones, dropping some. The sample consists of under 150,000 clones, 80% of them appearing once. Sequencing was carried out using peripheral blood. The receptors originated from a man between 60 and 70 years old with active or convalescent COVID-19.

In its sample, this clone was seen once. CDR3 in amino acids: CSASKMAGAVYEQYF. The CDR3 DNA reads TGCAGTGCCAGTAAGATGGCGGGAGCCGTCTACGAGCAGTACTTC. The chain is built from TRBV20-1 and TRBJ2-7; TRBD2 aligns across 7 bases. Germline V gene sequence: CDR1 DFQATT, CDR2 SNEGSKA (reference sequence). CDR3 length equals 15 residues. Trimming removed 6 bases from V and 3 bases from J; junction bases left unmatched: 14.

The gene calls are TRBV7-9 and TRBJ2-1; D possibly corresponds to TRBD2 (5 bases). The V end was cut by 5 bases, the J end by 5 bases, with 10 bases between. Per germline, CDR1 SEHNR and CDR2 FQNEAQ (reference sequence). CDR3 size: 13 residues. CDR3 in DNA: TGTGCCAGCAGCACGGGAAGCAACAATGAGCAGTTCTTC. Its protein is CASSTGSNNEQFF.

The chain has TRBV10-2 and TRBJ2-7; TRBD1 matches 10 bases. There are 14 residues in the CDR3. From germline, CDR1 is WSHSY and CDR2 SAAADI. V lost 8 bases, J lost 1 base, and 5 bases stayed unmatched. In DNA, the CDR3 is TGCGCCAGCTTTGGGGGACAGGGGTCCTACGAGCAGTACTTC. Its translation is CASFGGQGSYEQYF.

The chain carries TRBV27 and TRBJ2-1; 14 positions match TRBD2. The ends lost 5 bases at V and 7 bases at J; junction bases unmatched: 4. This CDR3 is built from 15 residues. Germline V gene sequence: CDR1 MNHEY, CDR2 SMNVEV (reference sequence). CDR3 protein: CASSRGTSGSNEQFF. The CDR3 coding sequence is TGTGCCAGCAGTCGGGGGACTAGCGGGAGTAATGAGCAGTTCTTC.

This clone appeared a single time. The genes are TRBV11-3 and TRBJ2-3, with 13 bases matching TRBD2. The CDR3 contains 17 residues. Germline-derived CDR1 and CDR2 are SGHNT and YENEEA. V lost 5 bases to trimming and J lost 4 bases; unmatched junction nucleotides: 9. CDR3 protein: CASSPRTSGSLADTQYF. The CDR3 DNA sequence: TGTGCCAGCAGCCCGAGGACTAGCGGGAGCCTGGCAGATACGCAGTATTTT.

The gene calls are TRBV4-2 and TRBJ2-5, with 9 bases lining up with TRBD2. The CDR3 has 16 amino acids. V lost 1 base and J lost 5; bases outside the gene matches: 8. The V gene's germline CDR1 is LGHNA and CDR2 YNFKEQ. CDR3 nucleotides: TGTGCCAGCAGCCAAGTGAAGGCGGGAGGGATGGAGACCCAGTACTTC. Protein sequence: CASSQVKAGGMETQYF.

The chain couples TRBV20-1 to TRBJ1-6; 8 nucleotides match TRBD1. This CDR3 region has 14 residues. The V segment lost 3 bases and the J segment 5 bases; nucleotides outside the gene matches: 3. Germline assignment: CDR1 DFQATT and CDR2 SNEGSKA (reference sequence). The CDR3 DNA follows: TGCAGTGCTAGTCTGGGACAGGATAATTCACCCCTCCACTTT. Translating it yields CSASLGQDNSPLHF.

The rearrangement links TRBV9 to TRBJ2-5; 12 bases are shared with TRBD2. The germline gives CDR1 SGDLS, CDR2 YYNGEE. The V and J ends lost 0 bases and 5 bases, in that order; junction bases with no gene match: 8. The CDR3 contains 17 residues. The chain's CDR3 is CASSVGAWTSGIETQYF. The CDR3 DNA is TGTGCCAGCAGCGTAGGTGCCTGGACTAGCGGGATTGAGACCCAGTACTTC.

This chain uses TRBV5-1 with TRBJ2-1; D remains unclear. The CDR3 has 12 residues. Trimming pared 3 bases from V and 6 bases from J, leaving 7 bases between. Germline V gives CDR1 SGHRS, CDR2 YFSETQ. As DNA, the CDR3 is TGCGCCAGCAGCTACGGTCCCAATGAGCAGTTCTTC. It translates to CASSYGPNEQFF.

This clone has more than one count but fewer than ten. This sequence joins TRBV7-3 and TRBJ2-1, with 13 bases aligning to TRBD2. Germline-derived CDR1 and CDR2 are SGHTA and FQGTGA. V gave up 5 bases and J gave up 12 bases; unmatched junction bases: 10. This CDR3 is built from 15 residues. The CDR3 DNA follows: TGTGCCAGCAGCGAAGACGGGACTAGCGGGATAGGGCAGTTCTTC. Encoded protein: CASSEDGTSGIGQFF.

This clone was counted a single time. The chain links TRBV19 to TRBJ1-1; possibly TRBD1 for D (5 bases). V was shortened by 11 bases and J by 3 bases, with 16 bases between the two germline ends. The CDR3 spans 13 residues. Per germline, CDR1 LNHDA and CDR2 SQIVND (reference sequence). This CDR3 is CASRVGGDTEAFF. The CDR3 region has the DNA TGTGCCTCTAGGGTGGGGGGTGACACTGAAGCTTTCTTT.

V gene TRBV7-2 combines with J gene TRBJ1-6; 7 bases map to TRBD1. In germline, CDR1 is SGHTA, CDR2 FQGNSA. The CDR3 contains 16 residues. Unmatched junction bases numbered 3, after V lost 4 bases and J lost 0 bases. The chain's CDR3 is CASSWDSSSYNSPLHF. DNA for the CDR3: TGTGCCAGCAGCTGGGACAGCAGCTCCTATAATTCACCCCTCCACTTT.

V usage is TRBV11-2 and J usage is TRBJ2-7, with 7 bases fitting TRBD1. The CDR3 extends over 15 amino acids. Germline assignment: CDR1 SGHAT and CDR2 FQNNGV. J was trimmed by 2 bases and V by 2 bases; bases with no gene match: 6. Here the CDR3 DNA reads TGTGCCAGCAGCTTATACCCGGGGACAGCCTACGAGCAGTACTTC. Its protein is CASSLYPGTAYEQYF.

The V call is TRBV6-5, the J call TRBJ1-2; D is uncertain. The CDR3 runs to 12 residues. CDR1 and CDR2 from the germline V gene are MNHEY and SVGAGI. Trimming stripped 6 bases from V and 3 bases from J, with 8 bases between. This CDR3 is CASRKSDYGYTF. CDR3 sequence (DNA): TGTGCCAGCAGAAAAAGCGACTATGGCTACACCTTC.

This clone occurred once. The gene calls are TRBV5-6 and TRBJ1-6, with 9 bases identical to TRBD1. The trim removed 4 bases at V and 6 bases at J, leaving 8 bases unmatched. Germline V gene data show CDR1 as SGHDT and CDR2 as YYEEEE. The CDR3 extends over 16 amino acids. CDR3 DNA: TGTGCCAGCAGCAGCGGGACAGGGTGGTCTAATTCACCCCTCCACTTT. It is translated as CASSSGTGWSNSPLHF.

The chain joins TRBV7-2 to TRBJ1-1; 10 bases match TRBD1. Germline values: CDR1 SGHTA, CDR2 FQGNSA. CDR3 length equals 16 residues. With V trimmed by 0 bases and J by 7 bases, 8 bases remained unmatched. As DNA, the CDR3 is TGTGCCAGCAGCTTAGCAGGGACAGGGGTGCTTGGTGAAGCTTTCTTT. This sequence encodes CASSLAGTGVLGEAFF.

The CDR3 DNA reads TGTGCCAGCAGCCCACGACTAGCGGGAATAAACAATGAGCAGTTCTTC. Translation gives CASSPRLAGINNEQFF. The genes are TRBV7-3 and TRBJ2-1; 11 positions agree with TRBD2. CDR1 SGHTA and CDR2 FQGTGA come from the germline V gene. CDR3 length: 16 residues. Trimming cost V 5 bases and J 5 bases; bases outside gene matches: 8.

The V gene is TRBV5-4, the J gene TRBJ2-1, with 11 bases aligning to TRBD2. The junction had 5 bases not matched to a gene; V was cut back by 4 bases and J by 5 bases. Germline V gene data show CDR1 as SGHNT and CDR2 as YYREEE (reference sequence). The length of the CDR3 is 15 residues. Here the CDR3 DNA reads TGTGCCAGCAGCCCTAGACTAGCGGGAAACAATGAGCAGTTCTTC. This gives the protein CASSPRLAGNNEQFF.

The chain combines TRBV19 with TRBJ2-1; 13 bases line up with TRBD2. The CDR3 has 17 amino acids. Germline CDR1 reads LNHDA; CDR2 reads SQIVND (reference sequence). V shed 4 bases, J shed 7 bases, and the junction held 10 bases outside the gene matches. The CDR3 DNA reads as TGTGCCAGTAGTACCCGAACTAGCGGGAGGGGAACAAATGAGCAGTTCTTC. Translating it yields CASSTRTSGRGTNEQFF.

The gene calls are TRBV7-2 and TRBJ2-1; 13 nucleotides agree with TRBD2. The length of the CDR3 is 15 residues. V was pared by 8 bases and J by 8 bases, with 9 bases of the junction left unmatched. Germline CDR1 and CDR2: SGHTA and FQGNSA. CDR3 coding DNA: TGTGCCAGCGCCGGGACTAGCGGGACGGGCGATGAGCAGTTCTTC. As protein: CASAGTSGTGDEQFF. Based on the CDR3 plus reference TRBV7-2 and TRBJ2-1, the full variable domain is GAGVSQSPSNKVTEKGKDVELRCDPISGHTALYWYRQSLGQGLEFLIYFQGNSAPDKSGLPSDRFSAERTGGSVSTLTIQRTQQEDSAVYLCASAGTSGTGDEQFFGPGTRLTVL.

The CDR3 nucleotides read TGTGCCAGCAGTTCACCGGGACTAGCGGGGAGGGATGAGCAGTTCTTC. Encoded protein: CASSSPGLAGRDEQFF. The chain carries TRBV7-2 and TRBJ2-1, with TRBD2 matching 13 bases. Germline CDR1 SGHTA, CDR2 FQGNSA. This CDR3 has 16 residues. The V segment lost 6 bases and the J segment 8 bases; nucleotides outside the gene matches: 10.

The V and J genes are TRBV12-3 or TRBV12-4 and TRBJ1-5, with D hard to call. The CDR3 sequence is 12 residues long. V was shortened by 5 bases and J by 5 bases, with 7 bases between the two germline ends. The CDR3 DNA reads TGTGCCAGCAGTGCCGGAGATCAGCCCCAGCATTTT. This sequence encodes CASSAGDQPQHF.

This chain links TRBV30 with TRBJ1-6; D ambiguous. The V gene lost 3 bases and the J gene lost 9 bases, with 9 bases spanning the gap. This CDR3 is 12 amino acids long. Per germline, CDR1 GTSNPN and CDR2 SVGIG (reference sequence). The chain's CDR3 is CAWSMVRSPLHF. The CDR3 DNA follows: TGTGCCTGGAGCATGGTGCGTTCACCCCTCCACTTT.

This chain connects TRBV30 to TRBJ2-7; 10 nucleotides line up with TRBD1. CDR3 length equals 11 residues. Germline lookup yields CDR1 GTSNPN and CDR2 SVGIG (reference sequence). The CDR3 DNA sequence: TGTGTCTCGACAGGGGGCAGGGAGCAGTACTTC. Its protein is CVSTGGREQYF.

The rearrangement uses TRBV7-3 and TRBJ2-5; 7 bases are shared with TRBD1. The V gene's germline CDR1 is SGHTA and CDR2 FQGTGA. The CDR3 runs to 16 residues. After removal of 5 bases from V and 2 bases from J, the junction contained 11 bases not matched to a gene. Here the CDR3 reads CASSPHRGRGQETQYF. For the CDR3, the DNA is TGTGCCAGCAGCCCCCACAGGGGCCGAGGGCAAGAGACCCAGTACTTC.